The 13 T cell receptor beta chains below were found in one sample sequenced in a study of cytomegalovirus exposure and HLA in healthy donors (TCRdb year 2017). The library was produced with the immunoSEQ multiplex PCR assay. For the multiplex PCR, a mixture combining 60 forward primers for TCR Vbeta segments and 13 reverse primers for TCR Jbeta segments was used. TCRdb provides this immuneACCESS table in a form limited to in-frame rearrangements. Some clones are lacking; in checked studies, under half of them reflect an unresolved V gene, and why the rest are absent is not known. Present in this sample are 130,000 or so clones, approximately 80% of which were seen just once. The top ten constitute about 1.7% of the sample. Sequenced material: PBMCs. These receptors came from a man aged 35 to 55 in good health and CMV-seronegative.

V is TRBV5-4 and J is TRBJ2-2; a weak D match, TRBD1 (7 bases). Trimming removed 4 bases from V and 5 bases from J, with 15 bases in between. Germline-derived CDR1 and CDR2 are SGHNT and YYREEE (reference sequence). The CDR3 runs to 15 residues. The CDR3 DNA sequence: TGTGCCAGCAGCCAGGGGGGAGAGAGGACCGGGGAGCTGTTTTTT. It codes for CASSQGGERTGELFF.

This chain links TRBV30 with TRBJ2-7; perhaps TRBD1 as D (5 bases). Trimming stripped 8 bases from V and 0 bases from J, with 11 bases between. The CDR3 contains 12 residues. The germline V gene encodes CDR1 GTSNPN and CDR2 SVGIG (reference sequence). This CDR3 reads CALDIGSYEQYF. In DNA, the CDR3 is TGTGCCCTGGACATCGGCTCCTACGAGCAGTACTTC.

V usage is TRBV7-6 and J usage is TRBJ1-1; D uncertain. V was trimmed by 11 bases and J by 0 bases, leaving 16 bases between them. Germline assignment: CDR1 SGHVS and CDR2 FNYEAQ. The CDR3 loop spans 14 amino acids. Here the CDR3 reads CASGPTGMNTEAFF. The CDR3 DNA reads TGTGCCTCAGGACCGACGGGGATGAACACTGAAGCTTTCTTT.

This clone appeared a few times. The CDR3 region is CASSFYRGEQYF. The DNA for the CDR3 is TGTGCCAGCAGTTTTTACCGGGGGGAGCAGTATTTT. The V call is TRBV28, the J call TRBJ2-3; 7 positions agree with TRBD2. Trimming took 3 bases from V and 11 from J; bases not matched to a gene: 5. The germline gives CDR1 MDHEN, CDR2 SYDVKM. This CDR3 contains 12 residues.

This clone was counted between two and nine times. J is TRBJ2-1 and V is TRBV18; 14 nucleotides line up with TRBD2. The CDR3 covers 16 residues. Germline lookup yields CDR1 KGHSH and CDR2 LQKENI. The V gene end was trimmed by 6 bases and the J gene end by 0 bases; junction bases not matched to a gene: 1. This chain's CDR3 is CASSGTSGSSYNEQFF. Here the CDR3 DNA reads TGTGCCAGCTCCGGGACTAGCGGGAGCTCCTACAATGAGCAGTTCTTC. Full variable domain (missing parts from reference TRBV18 and TRBJ2-1): NAGVMQNPRHLVRRRGQEARLRCSPMKGHSHVYWYRQLPEEGLKFMVYLQKENIIDESGMPKERFSAEFPKEGPSILRIQQVVRGDSAAYFCASSGTSGSSYNEQFFGPGTRLTVL.

This rearrangement joins TRBV29-1 to TRBJ1-1; no reliable D call. The CDR3 is 13 residues long. Deletions cut 5 bases from V and 1 base from J, with 11 bases between. Germline values: CDR1 SQVTM, CDR2 ANQGSEA. The CDR3 region is CSVLPDSNTEAFF. CDR3 in DNA: TGCAGCGTTCTCCCAGACTCGAACACTGAAGCTTTCTTT.

CDR3 residues: CASSVVAGSFEQFF. The CDR3 DNA follows: TGTGCCAGCAGCGTGGTAGCGGGGTCTTTTGAGCAGTTCTTC. The V and J genes are TRBV9 and TRBJ2-1, with TRBD2 identical over 8 bases. V was pared by 2 bases and J by 9 bases, with 7 bases of the junction left unmatched. The CDR3 is 14 residues long. Germline CDR1 SGDLS, CDR2 YYNGEE.

The table lists this clone with a few counts. The gene calls are TRBV6-5 and TRBJ1-1; 11 bases align to TRBD1. The CDR3 consists of 15 residues. From germline, CDR1 is MNHEY and CDR2 SVGAGI. V trimming: 8 bases; J trimming: 0 bases; junction bases outside the gene matches: 5. The CDR3 reads CASRTGGSVNTEAFF. The CDR3 bases are TGTGCCAGCCGGACAGGGGGCTCGGTGAACACTGAAGCTTTCTTT.

The rearrangement links TRBV12-5 to TRBJ2-1; no reliable D call. CDR3 length: 15 residues. The germline V and J ends were trimmed by 3 bases and 7 bases, with 16 bases remaining between them. The V gene's germline CDR1 is LGHNT and CDR2 FRNRAP. CDR3 nucleotides: TGTGCTAGTGGTTTAACAGTCCAGGTACAGAATGAGCAGTTCTTC. Translating gives CASGLTVQVQNEQFF.

The rearrangement joins TRBV10-3 to TRBJ1-1; D possibly corresponds to TRBD1 (6 bases). The CDR3 is 15 residues long. The germline gives CDR1 ENHRY, CDR2 SYGVKD. Trimming left V 4 bases short and J 4 bases short, with 16 bases between. CDR3 bases: TGTGCCATCAGTGTTGAGGGGGGGCTGGGCACTGAAGCTTTCTTT. Translating gives CAISVEGGLGTEAFF.

This clone turned up a few times. The rearrangement joins TRBV18 to TRBJ2-3; the D is unclear. Between the trimmed V and J ends, which lost 3 bases and 6 bases, there was a span of 7 bases. CDR3 length: 12 residues. The germline V gene has CDR1 KGHSH and CDR2 LQKENI. CDR3: CASSPLADTQYF. The CDR3 coding sequence is TGTGCCAGCTCACCTCTTGCGGATACGCAGTATTTT.

J is TRBJ2-7 and V is TRBV5-1, with D possibly matching TRBD1 (5 bases). The V gene's germline CDR1 is SGHRS and CDR2 YFSETQ. The CDR3 runs 14 residues. V was shortened by 4 bases and J by 0 bases, with 11 bases between the two germline ends. CDR3 loop: CASSKTVTSYEQYF. The DNA for the CDR3 is TGCGCCAGCAGCAAGACAGTAACCTCCTACGAGCAGTACTTC.

The chain links TRBV5-1 to TRBJ2-1; a weak D match, TRBD2 (6 bases). V was cut by 0 bases and J by 5 bases, with 15 bases left in between. Germline CDR1 and CDR2: SGHRS and YFSETQ. The CDR3 contains 16 residues. CDR3 region: CASSLAGLDRNNEQFF. The CDR3 nucleotides are TGCGCCAGCAGCTTGGCGGGACTGGATAGGAACAATGAGCAGTTCTTC.